Listed here are 32 T cell receptor beta chains from one sample, sequenced in a study of beta chain features in type 1 diabetes. TCRB transcripts that were expressed got sequenced, as all of the isolated RNA had been reverse transcribed. Clones were read by immunoSEQ multiplex PCR, and TCRdb kept only the in-frame ones, dropping some. Of some 400,000 clones listed, roughly 15% are singletons. What was sequenced was naive CD4+ T cells from blood. The origin of the receptors is a young woman in good health.

This chain joins TRBV5-4 and TRBJ1-1; a weak D match, TRBD1 (6 bases). From germline, CDR1 is SGHNT and CDR2 YYREEE (reference sequence). This CDR3 is built from 12 residues. V dropped 5 bases and J dropped 10 bases, with 15 bases sitting between them. CDR3 sequence (DNA): TGTGCCAGCAGAACCGACACAGGGCGAGCTTTCTTT. Its protein is CASRTDTGRAFF.

This clone appeared a few times. This rearrangement joins TRBV7-4 to TRBJ1-4, with no clear D. This CDR3 is built from 13 residues. Trimming cost V 6 bases and J 8 bases, with 13 bases left between them. The germline gives CDR1 SGHVT, CDR2 SQSDAQ. CDR3 in DNA: TGTGCCAGCAGGATCGGTGAGAGAGAAAAACTGTTTTTT. Protein product: CASRIGEREKLFF.

The chain has TRBV7-2 and TRBJ1-1; possible D gene TRBD1, 6 bases. The germline V and J ends were trimmed by 2 bases and 2 bases, with 18 bases remaining between them. The CDR3 spans 17 residues. CDR1 and CDR2 from the germline V gene are SGHTA and FQGNSA. The CDR3 spells CASSLRVTGRGNTEAFF. The CDR3 DNA reads as TGTGCCAGCAGCTTAAGGGTAACAGGGAGGGGTAACACTGAAGCTTTCTTT.

The rearrangement links TRBV30 to TRBJ2-2; possibly TRBD2 for D (5 bases). The CDR3 contains 14 residues. Looked up from germline, CDR1 is GTSNPN and CDR2 is SVGIG (reference sequence). V lost 3 bases, J lost 4 bases, and 12 bases lay in between. The CDR3 sequence is CAWRGPGGTGELFF. For the CDR3, the DNA is TGTGCCTGGAGAGGGCCCGGAGGCACCGGGGAGCTGTTTTTT.

The chain employs TRBV28 and TRBJ2-7; D is unclear. The V gene lost 5 bases and the J gene lost 2 bases, with 7 bases spanning the gap. Germline V gene lookup returns CDR1 MDHEN and CDR2 SYDVKM. There are 12 residues in the CDR3. CDR3 DNA sequence: TGTGCCAGCAGTCAGGAACCCTACGAGCAGTACTTC. This codes for CASSQEPYEQYF.

This clone was seen a few times. This sequence joins TRBV13 and TRBJ2-2; 11 bases fit TRBD1. Losses at the gene ends were 6 bases for V and 5 bases for J; bases not matched to a gene: 8. This CDR3 has 16 amino acids. The germline V gene has CDR1 PRHDT and CDR2 FYEKMQ (reference sequence). CDR3: CASRERTGGVTGELFF. DNA of the CDR3: TGTGCCAGCAGAGAAAGGACAGGGGGCGTAACCGGGGAGCTGTTTTTT.

The V call is TRBV28, the J call TRBJ2-5; tentatively, D is TRBD2 (6 bases). Trimming took off 6 bases at V and 5 bases at J, with 13 bases between the two ends. Germline V gene sequence: CDR1 MDHEN, CDR2 SYDVKM. This CDR3 region has 13 residues. The CDR3 region has the DNA TGTGCCAGCAGAGGAGGGGCTCGGGAGACCCAGTACTTC. It specifies CASRGGARETQYF.

V gene TRBV18 combines with J gene TRBJ2-3; the match to TRBD2 covers 8 bases. Looked up from germline, CDR1 is KGHSH and CDR2 is LQKENI. CDR3 length: 17 residues. The junction had 12 bases not matched to a gene; V was cut back by 4 bases and J by 3 bases. The CDR3 DNA reads TGTGCCAGCTCACGCCAAGGAGGCGGGAGGCAGACAGATACGCAGTATTTT. Residues: CASSRQGGGRQTDTQYF.

This clone was observed a handful of times. The chain employs TRBV28 and TRBJ2-3, with 11 positions matching TRBD2. This CDR3 has 16 residues. The V segment lost 5 bases and the J segment 2 bases; nucleotides outside the gene matches: 6. Germline values: CDR1 MDHEN, CDR2 SYDVKM. The CDR3 nucleotides read TGTGCCAGCAGTACCGGGACTAGCGGAAACACAGATACGCAGTATTTT. Amino acids: CASSTGTSGNTDTQYF.

The chain joins TRBV18 to TRBJ2-2; tentatively, D is TRBD1 (6 bases). The CDR3 extends over 17 amino acids. Germline V gene data show CDR1 as KGHSH and CDR2 as LQKENI. Trimming pared 3 bases from V and 1 base from J, leaving 15 bases between. CDR3: CASSPLSGTRNTGELFF. The CDR3 bases are TGTGCCAGCTCACCTCTATCCGGGACACGGAACACCGGGGAGCTGTTTTTT.

The rearrangement joins TRBV10-3 to TRBJ2-7, with TRBD1 matching 7 bases. The CDR3 is 14 amino acids. Trimming removed 6 bases from V and 0 bases from J; junction bases left unmatched: 5. Germline lookup yields CDR1 ENHRY and CDR2 SYGVKD. As DNA, the CDR3 is TGTGCCATCAGCGAACGGGACAGCTCCTACGAGCAGTACTTC. Amino acid sequence: CAISERDSSYEQYF.

This clone has a handful of counts. The genes are TRBV7-8 and TRBJ1-2, with unresolved D. The V gene's germline CDR1 is SGHVS and CDR2 FQNEAQ. The CDR3 consists of 13 residues. The V and J ends lost 1 base and 4 bases respectively, with 7 bases between them. The CDR3 nucleotides read TGTGCCAGCAGCTTAGTCCCGGGCTATGGCTACACCTTC. Encoded protein: CASSLVPGYGYTF.

This clone was seen more than once but under ten times. The rearrangement links TRBV9 to TRBJ2-1; D not certain. With 0 bases removed from V and 6 bases from J, the gap between germline ends came to 7 bases. CDR3 length equals 13 residues. CDR1 is SGDLS and CDR2 is YYNGEE in the germline V gene. The CDR3 coding sequence is TGTGCCAGCAGCGTAGGGCTAGTCAATGAGCAGTTCTTC. It specifies CASSVGLVNEQFF.

This chain joins TRBV10-3 and TRBJ2-3; 9 positions agree with TRBD1. The CDR3 has 14 residues. Germline-derived CDR1 and CDR2 are ENHRY and SYGVKD. Losses at the gene ends were 10 bases for V and 3 bases for J; bases not matched to a gene: 8. CDR3 region: CATRDREGTDTQYF. The CDR3, as DNA: TGTGCCACCCGGGACAGGGAAGGGACAGATACGCAGTATTTT.

The CDR3 here is CASSLQGTSYEQYF. The CDR3 region has the DNA TGTGCCAGCAGCCTACAGGGGACTTCCTACGAGCAGTACTTC. J is TRBJ2-7 and V is TRBV5-4; a possible D gene is TRBD1 (7 bases). The CDR3 covers 14 residues. Germline CDR1 and CDR2: SGHNT and YYREEE (reference sequence). V lost 4 bases to trimming and J lost 1 base, with 12 bases between them.

This clone was seen more than once but under ten times. The genes are TRBV9 and TRBJ2-1; D might be TRBD2 (5 bases). Trimming removed 4 bases at V and 1 base at J, with 12 bases between. Germline-derived CDR1 and CDR2 are SGDLS and YYNGEE. The CDR3 extends over 15 amino acids. In nucleotides, the CDR3 is TGTGCCAGCAGCTCGAGCGGAGAATCCTACAATGAGCAGTTCTTC. This translates into CASSSSGESYNEQFF.

V and J are TRBV6-5 and TRBJ2-1; 8 nucleotides line up with TRBD2. CDR3 size: 16 residues. Germline assignment: CDR1 MNHEY and CDR2 SVGAGI. Losses at the gene ends were 2 bases for V and 4 bases for J; bases not matched to a gene: 7. CDR3 nucleotide sequence: TGTGCCAGCAGTTACCGCGGTACTAGCGGTTACAATGAGCAGTTCTTC. It is translated as CASSYRGTSGYNEQFF.

The chain couples TRBV4-3 to TRBJ1-1; unclear D gene. The CDR3 extends over 14 amino acids. Germline V gives CDR1 LGHNA, CDR2 YSLEER. V lost 0 bases to trimming and J lost 4 bases, with 9 bases between them. Written as DNA, the CDR3 is TGCGCCAGCAGCCAAGAACACCTTACCACTGAAGCTTTCTTT. It is translated as CASSQEHLTTEAFF.

V gene TRBV5-5 combines with J gene TRBJ2-5, with TRBD1 matching 8 bases. The CDR3 totals 14 residues. Germline CDR1 SGHKS, CDR2 YYEKEE (reference sequence). Trimming removed 4 bases from V and 2 bases from J; junction bases left unmatched: 4. The CDR3 region is CASSPRTGQETQYF. CDR3 DNA: TGTGCCAGCAGCCCCCGGACAGGGCAAGAGACCCAGTACTTC. The full variable domain, rest sourced from reference TRBV5-5 and TRBJ2-5, is DAGVTQSPTHLIKTRGQQVTLRCSPISGHKSVSWYQQVLGQGPQFIFQYYEKEERGRGNFPDRFSARQFPNYSSELNVNALLLGDSALYLCASSPRTGQETQYFGPGTRLLVL.

In this sample, this clone turned up a few times. The CDR3 region has the DNA TGTGCCAGCAGTACCCCGGGTAGCGGGGAGCTGTTTTTT. It translates to CASSTPGSGELFF. The chain employs TRBV27 and TRBJ2-2, with D hard to call. This CDR3 contains 13 residues. Trimming removed 5 bases at V and 7 bases at J, with 11 bases between. Looked up from germline, CDR1 is MNHEY and CDR2 is SMNVEV (reference sequence).

V is TRBV9 and J is TRBJ2-6; D is possibly TRBD1 (5 bases). This CDR3 region has 16 residues. Germline CDR1 reads SGDLS; CDR2 reads YYNGEE. Trimming cost V 0 bases and J 4 bases, with 11 bases left between them. This CDR3 is CASSVDLGAGANVLTF. CDR3 coding DNA: TGTGCCAGCAGCGTAGATCTAGGGGCAGGGGCCAACGTCCTGACTTTC.

This clone was seen only a few times. The V and J genes are TRBV29-1 and TRBJ1-2; D remains unclear. The CDR3 runs to 11 residues. CDR1 SQVTM and CDR2 ANQGSEA come from the germline V gene. Trimming removed 7 bases from V and 4 bases from J, with 10 bases in between. CDR3 in amino acids: CSASGSYGYTF. The CDR3 coding sequence is TGCAGCGCTTCGGGGAGCTATGGCTACACCTTC.

This clone was counted between two and nine times. The rearrangement joins TRBV23-1 to TRBJ2-1, with TRBD2 matching over 9 bases. TRBV23-1 is recorded as an ORF, its role being uncertain. Trimming cost V 4 bases and J 7 bases; bases outside gene matches: 11. There are 16 residues in the CDR3. This CDR3 is CASSRGGRAVQNEQFF. For the CDR3, the DNA is TGCGCCAGCAGTCGGGGCGGGAGGGCCGTGCAGAATGAGCAGTTCTTC.

This rearrangement joins TRBV28 to TRBJ1-1, with 7 bases lining up with TRBD1. The ends lost 3 bases at V and 2 bases at J; junction bases unmatched: 6. The V gene's germline CDR1 is MDHEN and CDR2 SYDVKM. This CDR3 spans 15 amino acids. CDR3 residues: CASSLGDRVNTEAFF. CDR3 coding DNA: TGTGCCAGCAGTTTGGGAGACAGGGTAAACACTGAAGCTTTCTTT.

This clone was observed a handful of times. This chain connects TRBV7-2 to TRBJ2-2; TRBD1 agrees at 7 bases. The CDR3 is 16 residues long. The V gene's germline CDR1 is SGHTA and CDR2 FQGNSA. Trimming at V came to 6 bases and at J to 2 bases, leaving 9 bases not matched to a gene. The CDR3 region has the DNA TGTGCCAGCAGTAAACCGGGACAGAAAAACACCGGGGAGCTGTTTTTT. It codes for CASSKPGQKNTGELFF.

The CDR3: CASSPSGVGGYTF. The DNA of the CDR3 is TGCGCCAGCAGCCCCTCAGGGGTGGGTGGCTACACCTTC. The chain combines TRBV4-1 with TRBJ1-2; maybe TRBD1 (6 bases). The CDR3 spans 13 residues. V lost 4 bases and J lost 7, with 13 bases in between. The germline V gene encodes CDR1 MGHRA and CDR2 YSYEKL.

The chain links TRBV18 to TRBJ2-4, with TRBD2 matching 7 bases. Germline-derived CDR1 and CDR2 are KGHSH and LQKENI. The V gene end was trimmed by 0 bases and the J gene end by 0 bases; junction bases not matched to a gene: 8. This CDR3 has 18 amino acids. In nucleotides, the CDR3 is TGTGCCAGCTCACCACCGGTCTTAGCGGGTCTAGCCAAAAACATTCAGTACTTC. This codes for CASSPPVLAGLAKNIQYF. The variable domain in full, completed from reference TRBV18 and TRBJ2-4, reads NAGVMQNPRHLVRRRGQEARLRCSPMKGHSHVYWYRQLPEEGLKFMVYLQKENIIDESGMPKERFSAEFPKEGPSILRIQQVVRGDSAAYFCASSPPVLAGLAKNIQYFGAGTRLSVL.

The V call is TRBV28, the J call TRBJ2-7, with 11 bases matching TRBD2. The germline CDR1 and CDR2 sequences are MDHEN and SYDVKM. Trimming at V came to 9 bases and at J to 2 bases, leaving 12 bases not matched to a gene. CDR3 length equals 16 residues. DNA for the CDR3: TGTGCCAGTAAGTCTTTCTCACTAGCGGGAGCCTACGAGCAGTACTTC. Its translation is CASKSFSLAGAYEQYF.

The chain is built from TRBV6-6 and TRBJ2-1, with 7 bases lining up with TRBD2. J was trimmed by 7 bases and V by 2 bases; bases with no gene match: 8. The CDR3 totals 15 residues. Germline loops: CDR1 MNHNY, CDR2 SVGAGI (reference sequence). CDR3 amino acids: CASSYIAGGRNEQFF. The CDR3 DNA follows: TGTGCCAGCAGTTACATAGCGGGTGGGAGGAATGAGCAGTTCTTC.

The J gene is TRBJ2-1, the V gene TRBV7-3; D unresolved. The CDR3 length is 13 residues. Between the trimmed V and J ends, which lost 2 bases and 4 bases, there was a span of 6 bases. Germline V gene data show CDR1 as SGHTA and CDR2 as FQGTGA. CDR3 region: CASSLGPYNEQFF. The CDR3 nucleotides read TGTGCCAGCAGCTTAGGGCCTTACAATGAGCAGTTCTTC. Looking up the rest from reference TRBV7-3 and TRBJ2-1 gives the full variable domain: GAGVSQTPSNKVTEKGKYVELRCDPISGHTALYWYRQSLGQGPEFLIYFQGTGAADDSGLPNDRFFAVRPEGSVSTLKIQRTERGDSAVYLCASSLGPYNEQFFGPGTRLTVL.

This clone has more than one count but fewer than ten. CDR3 bases: TGTGCCAGCAGCTTAGATAGGACAGGGTCCCTTATAACTGAAGCTTTCTTT. Its protein is CASSLDRTGSLITEAFF. The chain couples TRBV11-2 to TRBJ1-1; TRBD1 agrees at 8 bases. Germline V gene lookup returns CDR1 SGHAT and CDR2 FQNNGV. V shed 0 bases and J 5 bases; nucleotides not matched to a gene: 11. This CDR3 comprises 17 residues.

This rearrangement joins TRBV29-1 to TRBJ1-2; D possibly corresponds to TRBD1 (5 bases). The CDR3 length is 13 residues. Germline lookup yields CDR1 SQVTM and CDR2 ANQGSEA. The V end was cut by 3 bases, the J end by 2 bases, with 10 bases between. CDR3 in amino acids: CSVEPGVNYGYTF. In nucleotides, the CDR3 is TGCAGCGTTGAGCCGGGGGTAAACTATGGCTACACCTTC. Full variable domain (missing parts from reference TRBV29-1 and TRBJ1-2): SAVISQKPSRDICQRGTSLTIQCQVDSQVTMMFWYRQQPGQSLTLIATANQGSEATYESGFVIDKFPISRPNLTFSTLTVSNMSPEDSSIYLCSVEPGVNYGYTFGSGTRLTVV.